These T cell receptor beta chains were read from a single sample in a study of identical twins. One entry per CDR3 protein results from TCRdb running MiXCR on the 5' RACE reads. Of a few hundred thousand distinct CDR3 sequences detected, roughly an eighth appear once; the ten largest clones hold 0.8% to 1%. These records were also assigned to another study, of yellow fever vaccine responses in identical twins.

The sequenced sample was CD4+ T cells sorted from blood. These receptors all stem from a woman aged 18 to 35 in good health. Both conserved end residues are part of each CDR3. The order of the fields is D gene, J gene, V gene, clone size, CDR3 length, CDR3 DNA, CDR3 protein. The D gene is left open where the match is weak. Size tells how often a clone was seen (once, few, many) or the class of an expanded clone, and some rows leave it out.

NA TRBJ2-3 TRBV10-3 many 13 TGTGCCATCAGTGAGGGGGTTCCAGATACGCAGTATTTT CAISEGVPDTQYF
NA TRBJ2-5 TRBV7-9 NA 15 TGTGCCAGCAGCTTAATCCAGCCTACGCAAGAGACCCAGTACTTC CASSLIQPTQETQYF
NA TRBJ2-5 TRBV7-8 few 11 TGTGCCAGCAGCTTAGAGGGGACAATGCACTTC CASSLEGTMHF
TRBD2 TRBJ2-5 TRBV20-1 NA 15 TGCAGTGCCCCCTCGGCGGGAGGGCCTCGGGAGACCCAGTACTTC CSAPSAGGPRETQYF
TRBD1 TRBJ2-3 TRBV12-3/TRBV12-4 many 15 TGTGCCAGCAGCTCGAAACCGGACAGGCCAGATACGCAGTATTTT CASSSKPDRPDTQYF
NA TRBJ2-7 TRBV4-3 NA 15 TGCGCCAGCAGCCAAGGAATAGCGAGTCTCTACGAGCAGTACTTC CASSQGIASLYEQYF
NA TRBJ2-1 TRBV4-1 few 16 TGCGCCAGCCACCTGGTTCCGGGGATGGGAGGCGATGAGCAGTTCTTC CASHLVPGMGGDEQFF
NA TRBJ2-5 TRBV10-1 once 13 TGCGCCAGCAGTGAGTCGGCGGTGAAGACCCAGTACTTC CASSESAVKTQYF
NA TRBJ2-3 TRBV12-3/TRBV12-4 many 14 TGTGCCAGCAGTTCGGACACGAGGGGAGATACGCAGTATTTT CASSSDTRGDTQYF
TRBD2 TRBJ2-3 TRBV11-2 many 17 TGTGCCAGCAGCTTACGTCGACTAGCGGGAATCTCAGATACGCAGTATTTT CASSLRRLAGISDTQYF
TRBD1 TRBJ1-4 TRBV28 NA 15 TGTGCCAGCAGTTTAGGCGGGACAGGAAATGAAAAACTGTTTTTT CASSLGGTGNEKLFF
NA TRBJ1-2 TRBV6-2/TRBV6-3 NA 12 TGTGCCAGCGAAGGGGATAACTATGGCTACACCTTC CASEGDNYGYTF
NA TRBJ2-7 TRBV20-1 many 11 TGCAGTGTCCCAGCAGCGAGGGAGCAGTACTTC CSVPAAREQYF
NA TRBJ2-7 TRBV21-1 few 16 TGTGCCAGCGGGGGGTATACGGGAGGCAGTTCCTACGAGCAGTACTTC CASGGYTGGSSYEQYF
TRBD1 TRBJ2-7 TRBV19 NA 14 TGTGCCTCCTCGACAGGGGGCGACTACTACGAGCAGTACTTC CASSTGGDYYEQYF
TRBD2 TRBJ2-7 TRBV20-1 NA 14 TGCAGTGCTAGGACGGGAGGAGGGGTCTACGAGCAGTACTTC CSARTGGGVYEQYF
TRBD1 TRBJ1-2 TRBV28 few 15 TGTGCCAGCAGCTGGACAGGGAGGGTGAACTATGGCTACACCTTC CASSWTGRVNYGYTF